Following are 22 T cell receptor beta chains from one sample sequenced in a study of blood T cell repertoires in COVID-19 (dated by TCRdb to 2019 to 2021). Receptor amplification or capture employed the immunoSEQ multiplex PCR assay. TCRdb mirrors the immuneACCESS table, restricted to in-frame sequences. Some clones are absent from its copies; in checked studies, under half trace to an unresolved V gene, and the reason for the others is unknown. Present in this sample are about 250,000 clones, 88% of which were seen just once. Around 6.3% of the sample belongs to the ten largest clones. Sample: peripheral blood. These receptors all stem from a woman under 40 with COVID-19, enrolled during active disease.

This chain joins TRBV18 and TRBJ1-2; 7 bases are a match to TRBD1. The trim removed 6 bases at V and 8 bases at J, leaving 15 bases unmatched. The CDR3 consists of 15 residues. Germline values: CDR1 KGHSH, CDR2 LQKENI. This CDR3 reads CASSPSGQDLRGYTF. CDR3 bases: TGTGCCAGCTCCCCCAGCGGACAGGACTTAAGGGGCTACACCTTC.

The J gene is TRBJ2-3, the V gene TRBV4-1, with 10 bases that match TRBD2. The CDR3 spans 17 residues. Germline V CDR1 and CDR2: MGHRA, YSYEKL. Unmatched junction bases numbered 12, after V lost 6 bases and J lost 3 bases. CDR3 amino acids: CASSISGGGSWTDTQYF. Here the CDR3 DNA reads TGCGCCAGCAGTATCAGCGGGGGGGGTTCTTGGACAGATACGCAGTATTTT.

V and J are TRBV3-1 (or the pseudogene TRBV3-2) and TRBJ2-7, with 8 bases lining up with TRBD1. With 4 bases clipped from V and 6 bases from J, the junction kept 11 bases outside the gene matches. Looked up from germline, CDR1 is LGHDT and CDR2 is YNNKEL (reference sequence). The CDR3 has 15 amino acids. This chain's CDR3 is CASSPHPDRAGEQYF. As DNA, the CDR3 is TGTGCCAGCAGCCCCCATCCGGACAGGGCGGGCGAGCAGTACTTC.

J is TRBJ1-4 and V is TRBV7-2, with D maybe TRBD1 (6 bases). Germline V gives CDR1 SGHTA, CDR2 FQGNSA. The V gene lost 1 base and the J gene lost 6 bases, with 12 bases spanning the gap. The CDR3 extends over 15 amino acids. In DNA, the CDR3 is TGTGCCAGCAGCTTAGTCCAAACAGGGTATGAAAAACTGTTTTTT. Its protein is CASSLVQTGYEKLFF. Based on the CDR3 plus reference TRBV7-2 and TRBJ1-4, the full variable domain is GAGVSQSPSNKVTEKGKDVELRCDPISGHTALYWYRQSLGQGLEFLIYFQGNSAPDKSGLPSDRFSAERTGGSVSTLTIQRTQQEDSAVYLCASSLVQTGYEKLFFGSGTQLSVL.

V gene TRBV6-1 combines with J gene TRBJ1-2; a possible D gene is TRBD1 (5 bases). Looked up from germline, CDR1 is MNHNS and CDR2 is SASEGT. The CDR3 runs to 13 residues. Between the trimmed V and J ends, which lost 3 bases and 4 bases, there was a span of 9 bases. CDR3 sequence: CASSDHDSYGYTF. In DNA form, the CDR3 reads TGTGCCAGCAGTGACCACGACAGCTATGGCTACACCTTC.

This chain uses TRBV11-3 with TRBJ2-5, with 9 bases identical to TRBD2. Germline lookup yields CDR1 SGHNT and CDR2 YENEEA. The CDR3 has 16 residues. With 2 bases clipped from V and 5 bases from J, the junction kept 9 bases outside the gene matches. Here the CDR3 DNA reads TGTGCCAGCAGCTTATTCTCAGCGGGAGGCGTGGAGACCCAGTACTTC. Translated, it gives CASSLFSAGGVETQYF.

The DNA for the CDR3 is TGTGCCAGCAGCTTAGATAACCCAGGGGTTAACACTGAAGCTTTCTTT. This sequence encodes CASSLDNPGVNTEAFF. The V call is TRBV11-2, the J call TRBJ1-1; D is possibly TRBD1 (6 bases). Germline V lookup: CDR1 SGHAT, CDR2 FQNNGV. This CDR3 has 16 residues. Trimming removed 0 bases at V and 2 bases at J, with 13 bases between.

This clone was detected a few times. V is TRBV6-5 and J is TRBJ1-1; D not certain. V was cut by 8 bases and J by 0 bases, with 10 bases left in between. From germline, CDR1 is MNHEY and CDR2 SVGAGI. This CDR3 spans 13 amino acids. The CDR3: CASGIVMNTEAFF. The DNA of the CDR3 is TGTGCCAGCGGTATAGTAATGAACACTGAAGCTTTCTTT.

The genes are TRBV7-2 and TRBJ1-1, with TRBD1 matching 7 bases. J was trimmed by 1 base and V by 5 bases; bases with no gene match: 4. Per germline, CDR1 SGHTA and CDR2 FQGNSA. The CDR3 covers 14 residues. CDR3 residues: CASSLGTANTEAFF. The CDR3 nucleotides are TGTGCCAGCAGCCTAGGGACAGCGAACACTGAAGCTTTCTTT.

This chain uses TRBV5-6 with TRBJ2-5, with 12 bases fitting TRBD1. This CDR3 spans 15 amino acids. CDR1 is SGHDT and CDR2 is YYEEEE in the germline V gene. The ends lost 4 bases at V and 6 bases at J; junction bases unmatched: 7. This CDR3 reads CASSLRDRGRQTQYF. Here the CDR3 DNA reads TGTGCCAGCAGCCTCCGGGACAGGGGGCGGCAGACCCAGTACTTC.

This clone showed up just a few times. The CDR3 sequence is CASSFSQRNYGYTF. CDR3 bases: TGTGCCAGCAGTTTTTCCCAGCGGAACTATGGCTACACCTTC. The chain is built from TRBV27 and TRBJ1-2; no definite D call. The germline V gene encodes CDR1 MNHEY and CDR2 SMNVEV (reference sequence). V lost 3 bases, J lost 2 bases, and 10 bases lay in between. The length of the CDR3 is 14 residues.

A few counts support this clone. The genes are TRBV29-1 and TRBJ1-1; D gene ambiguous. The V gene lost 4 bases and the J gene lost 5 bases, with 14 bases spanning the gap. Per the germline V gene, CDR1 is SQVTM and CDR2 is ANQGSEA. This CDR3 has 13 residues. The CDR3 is CSVGVGVGTEAFF. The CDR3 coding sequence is TGCAGCGTTGGGGTCGGAGTCGGGACTGAAGCTTTCTTT.

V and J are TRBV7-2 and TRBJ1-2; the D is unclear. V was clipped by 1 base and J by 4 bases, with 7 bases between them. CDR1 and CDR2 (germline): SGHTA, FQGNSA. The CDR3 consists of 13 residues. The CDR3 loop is CASSLESGYGYTF. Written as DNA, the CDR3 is TGTGCCAGCAGCTTAGAGAGTGGCTATGGCTACACCTTC.

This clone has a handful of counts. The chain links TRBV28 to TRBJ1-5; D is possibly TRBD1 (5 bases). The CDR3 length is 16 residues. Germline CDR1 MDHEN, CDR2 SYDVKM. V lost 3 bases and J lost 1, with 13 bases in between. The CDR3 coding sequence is TGTGCCAGCAGTTTGATCAGGGTTATGAGCAATCAGCCCCAGCATTTT. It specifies CASSLIRVMSNQPQHF.

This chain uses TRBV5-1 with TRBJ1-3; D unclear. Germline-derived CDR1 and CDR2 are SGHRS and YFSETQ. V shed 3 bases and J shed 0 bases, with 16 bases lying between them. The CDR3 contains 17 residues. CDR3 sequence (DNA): TGCGCCAGCAGCTCCCACATCGGACGGGGCTCTGGAAACACCATATATTTT. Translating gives CASSSHIGRGSGNTIYF.

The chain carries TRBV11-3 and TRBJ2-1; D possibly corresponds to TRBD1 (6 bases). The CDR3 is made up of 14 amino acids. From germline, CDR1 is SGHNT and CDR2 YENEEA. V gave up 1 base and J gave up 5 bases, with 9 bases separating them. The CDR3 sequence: CASSLGQEHNEQFF. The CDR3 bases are TGTGCCAGCAGCTTAGGACAGGAGCACAATGAGCAGTTCTTC.

The CDR3 nucleotides read TGTGCCAGCAGCTTGGATGAGATGTCGTTTGATGAATCAGATACGCAGTATTTT. This encodes CASSLDEMSFDESDTQYF. The chain has TRBV5-4 and TRBJ2-3; no definite D call. Trimming took 0 bases from V and 4 from J, leaving 21 bases between them. This CDR3 is 18 amino acids long. Germline V gene data show CDR1 as SGHNT and CDR2 as YYREEE (reference sequence).

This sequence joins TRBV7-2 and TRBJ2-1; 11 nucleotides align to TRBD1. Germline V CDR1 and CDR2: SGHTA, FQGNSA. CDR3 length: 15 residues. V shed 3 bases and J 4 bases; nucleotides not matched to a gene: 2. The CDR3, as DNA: TGTGCCAGCAGCTTTGGACAGGGGGCATACAATGAGCAGTTCTTC. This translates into CASSFGQGAYNEQFF.

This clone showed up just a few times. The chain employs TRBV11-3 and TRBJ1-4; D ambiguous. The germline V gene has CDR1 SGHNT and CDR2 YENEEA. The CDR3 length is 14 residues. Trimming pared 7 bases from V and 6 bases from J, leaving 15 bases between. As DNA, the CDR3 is TGTGCCAGCACCCTAGGGAGGGAACATGAAAAACTGTTTTTT. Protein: CASTLGREHEKLFF.

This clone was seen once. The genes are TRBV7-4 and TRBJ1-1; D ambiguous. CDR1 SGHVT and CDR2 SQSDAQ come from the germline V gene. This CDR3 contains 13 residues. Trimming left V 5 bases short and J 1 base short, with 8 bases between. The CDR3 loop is CASSPAANTEAFF. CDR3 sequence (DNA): TGTGCCAGCAGCCCCGCGGCGAACACTGAAGCTTTCTTT. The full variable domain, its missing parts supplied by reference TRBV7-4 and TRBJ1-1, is GAGVSQSPRYKVAKRGRDVALRCDSISGHVTLYWYRQTLGQGSEVLTYSQSDAQRDKSGRPSGRFSAERPERSVSTLKIQRTEQGDSAVYLCASSPAANTEAFFGQGTRLTVV.

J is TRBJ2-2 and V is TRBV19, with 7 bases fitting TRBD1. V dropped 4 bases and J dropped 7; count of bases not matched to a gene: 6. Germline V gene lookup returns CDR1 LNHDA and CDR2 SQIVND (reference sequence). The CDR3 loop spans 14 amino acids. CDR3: CASSTDRESGELFF. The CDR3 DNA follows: TGTGCCAGTAGTACCGACAGGGAGAGCGGGGAGCTGTTTTTT.

The CDR3 bases are TGTGCCAGCCTCTCAGGGACAGCTCAAGAGACCCAGTACTTC. It specifies CASLSGTAQETQYF. The chain employs TRBV28 and TRBJ2-5; TRBD1 matches at 7 bases. The CDR3 totals 14 residues. J gave up 2 bases and V 8 bases, and 8 bases lay outside the gene matches. Per the germline V gene, CDR1 is MDHEN and CDR2 is SYDVKM.